The T cell receptor beta chain described here comes from a study of low-dose radiotherapy and immunotherapy resistance in tumors. Study at large: The study administered intravenous cyclophosphamide at 200 mg/m2 every two weeks, one day ahead of radiation and immunotherapy.

Many counts were recorded for this clonotype. With 5 bases clipped from V and 3 bases from J, the junction kept 4 bases outside the gene matches. The length of the CDR3 is 14 residues. Germline V gene data show CDR1 as MNHEY and CDR2 as SVGEGT. As to time point: before trial treatment. The therapy administered to donors comprised nivolumab, ipilimumab, aspirin, low-dose cyclophosphamide and low-dose radiotherapy. Gene-specific TRAV and TRBV primers were used for first-strand cDNA, covering alpha and beta chains. With a constant-region primer and a V-primer adapter, TCRs were subjected to 15 to 25 PCR cycles of amplification. In vitro transcription served to amplify the mRNA that had been isolated. TCRdb reanalysed the reads using MiXCR and keeps one entry per CDR3 protein. The repertoire holds about 82,000 distinct CDR3 sequences, with under 20% as singletons.

This receptor was obtained from a male donor with prostate cancer. Source: PBMCs, taken before treatment. V is TRBV6-2 or TRBV6-3 and J is TRBJ2-7; the match to TRBD1 covers 10 bases. The DNA of the CDR3 is TGTGCCAGCAGTCCCGGGACAGGGGTCTACGAGCAGTACTTC. Protein sequence: CASSPGTGVYEQYF.